The rows below give T cell receptor beta chains drawn from one sample of a study of shared clonotypes between healthy human individuals. Only in-frame clones appear in the TCRdb table, and some are missing; sequencing was by immunoSEQ multiplex PCR. The sample has over 100,000 clones, around 68% seen once; the top ten hold roughly 24%. Source material: memory CD8+ T cells sorted from blood. These receptors came from a young woman in good health. The CDR3 runs from the conserved cysteine through the conserved F or W. A D gene is named only where the DNA matches it firmly. Expanded clones are given a class, and other clones once, few, many or no size at all.

TRBV5-5	TRBJ2-7	NA	TRBD2	CASSLYREETYEQYF	TGTGCCAGCAGCTTGTACCGGGAGGAAACCTACGAGCAGTACTTC
TRBV10-2	TRBJ2-7	NA	NA	CASSFSRDEQYF	TGCGCCAGCAGTTTCAGCCGCGACGAGCAGTACTTC
TRBV4-1	TRBJ1-3	NA	NA	CASSQVLSSGNTIYF	TGCGCCAGCAGCCAAGTGCTCTCATCTGGAAACACCATATATTTT
TRBV7-9	TRBJ2-1	few	TRBD2	CASSPRGGSSYNEQFF	TGTGCCAGCAGCCCTCGGGGGGGGAGCTCCTACAATGAGCAGTTCTTC
TRBV19	TRBJ2-7	NA	NA	CASNIMGGRRRPITYEQYF	TGTGCCAGTAATATAATGGGGGGACGGAGACGACCAATAACCTACGAGCAGTACTTC
TRBV19	TRBJ2-5	NA	NA	CASRAGGLETQYF	TGTGCCAGTAGGGCCGGGGGCCTGGAGACCCAGTACTTC
TRBV29-1	TRBJ1-2	NA	NA	CSVVGVGGGYTF	TGCAGCGTTGTGGGGGTGGGAGGCGGCTACACCTTC
TRBV7-6	TRBJ2-1	NA	NA	CASTLTAGEEQYNEQFF	TGTGCCAGCACACTTACCGCCGGCGAGGAGCAATACAATGAGCAGTTCTTC
TRBV9	TRBJ2-5	NA	TRBD2	CASSPSLAGGETQYF	TGTGCCAGCAGCCCCTCCCTAGCGGGAGGAGAGACCCAGTACTTC
TRBV11-2	TRBJ2-1	few	NA	CASSLVSGSSSYNEQFF	TGTGCCAGCAGCTTAGTCAGCGGAAGTAGCTCCTACAATGAGCAGTTCTTC
TRBV7-9	TRBJ2-3	NA	NA	CASSSRLGTDTQYF	TGTGCCAGCAGCTCCCGGCTGGGCACAGATACGCAGTATTTT
TRBV19	TRBJ2-1	NA	NA	CASSITPINEQFF	TGTGCCAGTAGTATTACCCCTATTAATGAGCAGTTCTTC
TRBV11-1	TRBJ1-1	NA	NA	CASSFVGDAFF	TGTGCCAGCAGCTTTGTAGGGGATGCTTTCTTT
TRBV7-9	TRBJ2-5	once	NA	CASSLDLGLQETQYF	TGTGCCAGCAGCTTAGATCTGGGCCTCCAAGAGACCCAGTACTTC
TRBV27	TRBJ2-1	many	NA	CASAVGESSYNEQFF	TGTGCCAGCGCCGTCGGCGAGAGCTCCTACAATGAGCAGTTCTTC
TRBV6-1	TRBJ2-7	NA	NA	CASSEGLETYEQYF	TGTGCCAGCAGTGAAGGTCTAGAGACCTACGAGCAGTACTTC
TRBV29-1	TRBJ2-1	NA	NA	CSVEGQLKQFF	TGCAGCGTTGAAGGACAGCTAAAGCAGTTCTTC
TRBV7-6	TRBJ1-1	NA	NA	CASSLDTTEAFF	TGTGCCAGCAGCTTAGACACTACTGAAGCTTTCTTT
TRBV5-1	TRBJ2-1	few	NA	CASESGGSYNEQFF	TGCGCCAGTGAGTCCGGGGGATCCTACAATGAGCAGTTCTTC
TRBV30	TRBJ1-5	NA	NA	CAWSIQEVGNQPQHF	TGTGCCTGGAGTATTCAGGAGGTCGGCAATCAGCCCCAGCATTTT
TRBV7-8	TRBJ2-5	NA	NA	CASSLVGGNNKETQYF	TGTGCCAGCAGCTTAGTCGGAGGGAATAATAAAGAGACCCAGTACTTC
TRBV28	TRBJ2-3	NA	TRBD1	CASSSLTGGTDTQYF	TGTGCCAGCAGTTCGTTGACAGGGGGCACAGATACGCAGTATTTT
TRBV27	TRBJ2-2	NA	NA	CASSLRSRTGELFF	TGTGCCAGCAGTTTACGGTCGCGGACCGGGGAGCTGTTTTTT
TRBV7-2	TRBJ1-3	NA	NA	CASSVGARGMDTIYF	TGTGCCAGCAGCGTGGGGGCGCGAGGCATGGACACCATATATTTT
TRBV7-6	TRBJ2-3	NA	NA	CASSLTTDGSFKFGFTDTQYF	TGTGCCAGCAGCCTAACTACGGACGGGAGTTTTAAGTTTGGCTTCACAGATACGCAGTATTTT
TRBV6-6	TRBJ2-1	NA	NA	CASAFQPLAYEQFF	TGTGCCAGCGCCTTCCAACCCTTGGCGTATGAGCAGTTCTTC
TRBV5-4	TRBJ1-1	NA	NA	CASSLAVHTEAFF	TGTGCCAGCAGCTTAGCGGTCCACACTGAAGCTTTCTTT
TRBV11-2	TRBJ2-7	NA	NA	CASSLARVAHEQYF	TGTGCCAGCAGCTTAGCTAGGGTGGCGCACGAGCAGTACTTC
TRBV28	TRBJ1-1	NA	NA	CASSSHQGIPEAFF	TGTGCCAGCAGTAGCCACCAGGGTATACCTGAAGCTTTCTTT
TRBV5-4	TRBJ1-1	NA	TRBD1	CASSPDRGFNTEAFF	TGTGCCAGCAGCCCGGACAGGGGATTCAACACTGAAGCTTTCTTT
TRBV29-1	TRBJ1-1	few	TRBD1	CSAPGQGRQNTEAFF	TGCAGCGCCCCGGGACAGGGGCGACAAAACACTGAAGCTTTCTTT
TRBV29-1	TRBJ1-4	NA	TRBD1	CSVGQGREKLFF	TGCAGCGTCGGACAGGGAAGAGAAAAACTGTTTTTT
TRBV21-1	TRBJ2-1	NA	NA	CASNKRGSGRGDEQFF	TGTGCCAGCAACAAGAGAGGCAGCGGGAGAGGCGATGAGCAGTTCTTC
TRBV2	TRBJ2-7	NA	NA	CASTSGLYSYEQYF	TGTGCCAGCACTTCGGGACTCTACTCCTACGAGCAGTACTTC
TRBV28	TRBJ1-1	NA	NA	CASSLKGAEAFF	TGTGCCAGCAGTTTAAAAGGCGCTGAAGCTTTCTTT
TRBV28	TRBJ1-1	few	NA	CASTLMNTEAFF	TGTGCCAGCACCCTTATGAACACTGAAGCTTTCTTT
TRBV5-6	TRBJ2-1	NA	TRBD2	CASSWIAGGRSNEQFF	TGTGCCAGCAGCTGGATAGCGGGGGGCCGATCAAATGAGCAGTTCTTC
TRBV13	TRBJ2-7	NA	NA	CASSFFGGLGYEQYF	TGTGCCAGCAGCTTTTTCGGGGGGCTGGGATACGAGCAGTACTTC
TRBV7-8	TRBJ1-3	NA	NA	CASSLAGAGNTIYF	TGTGCCAGCAGCTTAGCAGGGGCTGGAAACACCATATATTTT
TRBV6-6	TRBJ2-7	NA	NA	CASARGLHEQYF	TGTGCCAGCGCTCGGGGGTTGCACGAGCAGTACTTC
TRBV4-1	TRBJ1-1	NA	NA	CASSQWGRGMNTEAFF	TGCGCCAGCAGCCAATGGGGCAGGGGTATGAACACTGAAGCTTTCTTT
TRBV10-2	TRBJ1-2	NA	TRBD1	CASTGTGDYGYTF	TGCGCCAGCACCGGGACAGGGGATTATGGCTACACCTTC
TRBV6-5	TRBJ2-3	NA	NA	CASSWTATDTQYF	TGTGCCAGCAGTTGGACTGCCACAGATACGCAGTATTTT
TRBV2	TRBJ2-7	NA	NA	CASVGDESSYEQYF	TGTGCCAGCGTCGGGGACGAGAGCTCCTACGAGCAGTACTTC
TRBV6-1	TRBJ2-7	NA	NA	CASRTGTQGSYEQYF	TGTGCCAGCAGAACCGGGACACAAGGATCCTACGAGCAGTACTTC
TRBV4-1	TRBJ2-7	NA	NA	CASSQGFPPQVSEQYF	TGCGCCAGCAGCCAAGGATTCCCTCCCCAAGTGAGCGAGCAGTACTTC
TRBV28	TRBJ2-7	NA	TRBD1	CASSLDRGLTYEQYF	TGTGCCAGCAGTTTAGACAGGGGGTTAACCTACGAGCAGTACTTC
TRBV6-5	TRBJ1-1	NA	NA	CASSPGRGNTEAFF	TGTGCCAGCAGTCCCGGCCGGGGGAACACTGAAGCTTTCTTT
TRBV5-6	TRBJ1-1	few	NA	CASSFNGENTEAFF	TGTGCCAGCAGCTTTAACGGGGAGAACACTGAAGCTTTCTTT
TRBV11-3	TRBJ2-7	NA	TRBD1	CASSLGPNRGRDYEQYF	TGTGCCAGCAGCTTAGGGCCAAACAGGGGGCGCGATTACGAGCAGTACTTC
TRBV19	TRBJ1-3	NA	NA	CASSTDWGNTIYF	TGTGCCAGTAGTACGGACTGGGGAAACACCATATATTTT
TRBV27	TRBJ2-6	NA	NA	CASSFGTVVSGANVLTF	TGTGCCAGCAGTTTCGGCACGGTGGTTTCTGGGGCCAACGTCCTGACTTTC
TRBV6-4	TRBJ1-5	few	NA	CASSESTEQPQHF	TGTGCCAGCAGTGAATCGACAGAGCAGCCCCAGCATTTT
TRBV4-1	TRBJ1-5	NA	NA	CASSQGDDQPQHF	TGCGCCAGCAGCCAAGGAGATGATCAGCCCCAGCATTTT